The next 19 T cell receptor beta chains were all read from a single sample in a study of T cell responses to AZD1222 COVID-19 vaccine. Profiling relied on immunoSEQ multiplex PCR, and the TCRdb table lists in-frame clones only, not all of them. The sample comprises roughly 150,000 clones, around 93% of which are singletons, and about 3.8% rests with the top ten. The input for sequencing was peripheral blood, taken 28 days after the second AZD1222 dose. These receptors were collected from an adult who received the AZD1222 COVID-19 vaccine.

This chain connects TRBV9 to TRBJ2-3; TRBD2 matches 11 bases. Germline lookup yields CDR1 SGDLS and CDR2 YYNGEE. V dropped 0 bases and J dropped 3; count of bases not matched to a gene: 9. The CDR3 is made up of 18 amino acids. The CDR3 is CASSVGTSGRLMTDTQYF. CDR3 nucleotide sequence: TGTGCCAGCAGCGTAGGTACTAGCGGGAGATTAATGACAGATACGCAGTATTTT.

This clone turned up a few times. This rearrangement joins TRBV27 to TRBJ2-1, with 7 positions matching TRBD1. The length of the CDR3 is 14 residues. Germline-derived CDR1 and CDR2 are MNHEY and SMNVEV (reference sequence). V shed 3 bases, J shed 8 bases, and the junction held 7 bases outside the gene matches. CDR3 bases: TGTGCCAGCAGTTTGCCCGACAGGGCTGATGAGCAGTTCTTC. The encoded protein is CASSLPDRADEQFF.

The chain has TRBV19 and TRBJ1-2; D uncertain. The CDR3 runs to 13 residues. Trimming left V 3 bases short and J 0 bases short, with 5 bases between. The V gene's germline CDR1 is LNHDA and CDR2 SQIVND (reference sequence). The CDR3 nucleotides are TGTGCCAGTAGTATTATTGCTAACTATGGCTACACCTTC. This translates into CASSIIANYGYTF.

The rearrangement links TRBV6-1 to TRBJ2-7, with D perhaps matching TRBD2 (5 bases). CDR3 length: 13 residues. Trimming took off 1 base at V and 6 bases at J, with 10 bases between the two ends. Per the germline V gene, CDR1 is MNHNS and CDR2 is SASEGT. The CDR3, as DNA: TGTGCCAGCAGTGAAGGACTAAAGACCGAGCAGTACTTC. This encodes CASSEGLKTEQYF.

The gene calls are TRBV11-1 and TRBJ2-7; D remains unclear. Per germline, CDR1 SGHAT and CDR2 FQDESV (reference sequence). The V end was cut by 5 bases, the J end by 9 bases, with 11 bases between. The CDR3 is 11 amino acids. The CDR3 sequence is CASSQTGAQYF. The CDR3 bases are TGTGCCAGCAGCCAGACCGGAGCGCAGTACTTC.

The CDR3 region is CASRHGQGNTEAFF. CDR3 nucleotide sequence: TGTGCCAGCAGGCACGGACAGGGGAACACTGAAGCTTTCTTT. This sequence joins TRBV7-9 and TRBJ1-1, with 8 bases identical to TRBD1. CDR3 length: 14 amino acids. CDR1 and CDR2 from the germline V gene are SEHNR and FQNEAQ (reference sequence). After removal of 6 bases from V and 1 base from J, the junction contained 4 bases not matched to a gene.

The CDR3 DNA reads as TGTGCCAGCGGACAGGGTCCCTACGAGCAGTACTTC. As protein: CASGQGPYEQYF. The gene calls are TRBV27 and TRBJ2-7; 8 nucleotides align to TRBD1. From germline, CDR1 is MNHEY and CDR2 SMNVEV (reference sequence). CDR3 size: 12 residues. The V gene end was trimmed by 8 bases and the J gene end by 2 bases; junction bases not matched to a gene: 2.

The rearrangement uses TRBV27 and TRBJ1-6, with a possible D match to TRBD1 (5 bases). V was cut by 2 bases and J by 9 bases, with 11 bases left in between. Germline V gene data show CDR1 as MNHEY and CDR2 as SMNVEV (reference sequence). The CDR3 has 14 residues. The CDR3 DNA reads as TGTGCCAGCAGTTTACGAGGGGAAGGTTCACCCCTCCACTTT. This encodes CASSLRGEGSPLHF.

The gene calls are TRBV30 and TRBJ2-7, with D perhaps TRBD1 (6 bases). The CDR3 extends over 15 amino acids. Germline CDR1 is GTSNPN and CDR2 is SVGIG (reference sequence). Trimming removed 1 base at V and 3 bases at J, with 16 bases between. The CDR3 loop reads CAWSDFLGADYEQYF. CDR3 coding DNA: TGTGCCTGGAGTGATTTTTTGGGGGCCGACTACGAGCAGTACTTC.

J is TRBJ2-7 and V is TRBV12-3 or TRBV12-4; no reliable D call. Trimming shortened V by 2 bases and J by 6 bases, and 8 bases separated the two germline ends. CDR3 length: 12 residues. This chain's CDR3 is CASSLISGEQYF. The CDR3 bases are TGTGCCAGCAGTTTAATCTCGGGCGAGCAGTACTTC.

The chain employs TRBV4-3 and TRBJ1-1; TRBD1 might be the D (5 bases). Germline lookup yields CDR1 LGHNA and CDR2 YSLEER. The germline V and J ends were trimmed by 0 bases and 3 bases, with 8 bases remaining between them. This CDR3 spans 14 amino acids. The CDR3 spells CASSQEGRDTEAFF. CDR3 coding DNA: TGCGCCAGCAGCCAAGAGGGCAGGGACACTGAAGCTTTCTTT.

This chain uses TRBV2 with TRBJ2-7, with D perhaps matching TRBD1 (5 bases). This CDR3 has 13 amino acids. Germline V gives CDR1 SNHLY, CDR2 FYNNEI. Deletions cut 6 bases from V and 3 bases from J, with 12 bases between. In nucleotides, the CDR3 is TGTGCCAGCAGGACAGCCTTACTCTACGAGCAGTACTTC. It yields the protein CASRTALLYEQYF.

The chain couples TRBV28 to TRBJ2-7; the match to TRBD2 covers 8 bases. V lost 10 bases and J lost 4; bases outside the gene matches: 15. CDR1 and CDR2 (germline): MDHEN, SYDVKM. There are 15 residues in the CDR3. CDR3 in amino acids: CATTPGGVLPYEQYF. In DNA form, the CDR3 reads TGTGCCACTACTCCGGGGGGGGTATTACCATACGAGCAGTACTTC.

The CDR3 here is CASSWLDSSNTEAFF. CDR3 nucleotides: TGCGCCAGCAGCTGGCTGGACAGTTCTAACACTGAAGCTTTCTTT. The chain is built from TRBV5-1 and TRBJ1-1; TRBD1 is a possible D gene (6 bases). With 3 bases removed from V and 2 bases from J, the gap between germline ends came to 14 bases. This CDR3 contains 15 residues. Germline CDR1 reads SGHRS; CDR2 reads YFSETQ.

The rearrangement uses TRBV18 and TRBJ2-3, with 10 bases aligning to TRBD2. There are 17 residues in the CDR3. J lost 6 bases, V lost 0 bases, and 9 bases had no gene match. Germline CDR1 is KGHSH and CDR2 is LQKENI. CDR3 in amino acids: CASSPPTSGGAGDTQYF. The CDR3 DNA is TGTGCCAGCTCACCACCGACAAGCGGGGGGGCAGGGGATACGCAGTATTTT.

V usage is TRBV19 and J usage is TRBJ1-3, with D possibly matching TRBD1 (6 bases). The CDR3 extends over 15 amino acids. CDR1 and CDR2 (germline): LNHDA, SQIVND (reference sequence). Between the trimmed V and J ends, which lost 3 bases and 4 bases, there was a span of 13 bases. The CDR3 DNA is TGTGCCAGTAGTATCCCCCAGGGGTTAGGAAACACCATATATTTT. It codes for CASSIPQGLGNTIYF.

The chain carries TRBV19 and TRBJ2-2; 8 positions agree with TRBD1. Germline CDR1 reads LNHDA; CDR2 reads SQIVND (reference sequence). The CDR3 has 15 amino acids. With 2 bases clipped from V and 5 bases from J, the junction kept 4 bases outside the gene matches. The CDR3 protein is CASSIQGAPTGELFF. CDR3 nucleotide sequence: TGTGCCAGTAGTATACAGGGGGCACCGACCGGGGAGCTGTTTTTT.

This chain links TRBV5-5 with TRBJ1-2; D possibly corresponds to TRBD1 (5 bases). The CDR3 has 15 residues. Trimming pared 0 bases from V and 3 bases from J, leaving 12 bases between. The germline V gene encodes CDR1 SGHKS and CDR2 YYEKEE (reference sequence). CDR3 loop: CASSLETAPHYGYTF. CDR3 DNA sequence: TGTGCCAGCAGCTTGGAGACAGCCCCCCACTATGGCTACACCTTC.

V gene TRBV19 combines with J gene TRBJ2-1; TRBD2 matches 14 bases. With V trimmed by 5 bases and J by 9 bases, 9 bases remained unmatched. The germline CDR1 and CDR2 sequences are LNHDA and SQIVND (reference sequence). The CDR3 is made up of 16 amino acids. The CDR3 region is CASSAPTSGRAPEQFF. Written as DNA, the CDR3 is TGTGCCAGTAGTGCTCCGACTAGCGGGAGGGCCCCTGAGCAGTTCTTC.